This T cell receptor (beta chain) appears in the sequencing data of a study of cytomegalovirus exposure and HLA in healthy donors. Study conclusions and caveats: A list of approximately 150 TCR beta chains associated with cytomegalovirus was given.

Worth noting for this clone: Antigen: not known.

The PCR was carried out with 60 Vbeta primers and 13 Jbeta primers. Profiled with immunoSEQ multiplex PCR; TCRdb holds only in-frame clones, not every one. Among 100,000 to 150,000 clones listed, 60% to 85% were seen once. Sequencing was done on a sample of PBMCs. This receptor was obtained from a young man in good health and CMV-seronegative.

CDR3 coding DNA: TGTGCCAGCAGCGTAGATGGGAGTAGCAATCAGCCCCAGCATTTT. It translates to CASSVDGSSNQPQHF. The chain joins TRBV9 to TRBJ1-5; D not certain. This CDR3 has 15 residues. The germline CDR1 and CDR2 sequences are SGDLS and YYNGEE. V lost 0 bases, J lost 0 bases, and 7 bases lay in between.